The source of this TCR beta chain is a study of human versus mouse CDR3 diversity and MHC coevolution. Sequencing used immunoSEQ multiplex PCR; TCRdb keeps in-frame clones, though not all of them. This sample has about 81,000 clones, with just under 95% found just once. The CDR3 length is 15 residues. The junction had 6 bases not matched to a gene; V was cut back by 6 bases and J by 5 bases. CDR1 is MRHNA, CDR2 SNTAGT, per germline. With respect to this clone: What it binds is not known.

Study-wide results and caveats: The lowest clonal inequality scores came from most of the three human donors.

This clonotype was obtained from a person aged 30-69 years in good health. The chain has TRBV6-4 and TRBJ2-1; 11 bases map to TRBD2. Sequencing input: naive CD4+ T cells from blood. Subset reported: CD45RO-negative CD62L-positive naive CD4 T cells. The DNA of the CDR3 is TGTGCCAGCAGGGTAGGACTAGCGGGTAACAATGAGCAGTTCTTC. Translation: CASRVGLAGNNEQFF.